This T cell receptor beta chain was identified in a study of blood T cell repertoires in COVID-19. Study at large: Sample material is recorded as cDNA or gDNA derived from T cells, B-cell-depleted T cells, or PBMCs.

The germline V gene encodes CDR1 SQVTM and CDR2 ANQGSEA. Deletions cut 4 bases from V and 0 bases from J, with 7 bases between. The CDR3 sequence is 13 residues long. In the authors' workflow: The authors estimated nucleated cell counts from reference gene primer amplification. Clones were read by immunoSEQ multiplex PCR, and TCRdb kept only the in-frame ones, dropping some. For V, J and clone size, that table is used; D and trimming come from the DNA. Here the sample spans about 71,000 clones, about 90% being singletons. Specimen: peripheral blood. The TCR comes from a human donor in a cohort sampled during active COVID-19. This chain connects TRBV29-1 to TRBJ1-3; D remains ambiguous. CDR3 protein: CSVAGFSGNTIYF. The CDR3 coding sequence is TGCAGCGTTGCCGGGTTCTCTGGAAACACCATATATTTT.